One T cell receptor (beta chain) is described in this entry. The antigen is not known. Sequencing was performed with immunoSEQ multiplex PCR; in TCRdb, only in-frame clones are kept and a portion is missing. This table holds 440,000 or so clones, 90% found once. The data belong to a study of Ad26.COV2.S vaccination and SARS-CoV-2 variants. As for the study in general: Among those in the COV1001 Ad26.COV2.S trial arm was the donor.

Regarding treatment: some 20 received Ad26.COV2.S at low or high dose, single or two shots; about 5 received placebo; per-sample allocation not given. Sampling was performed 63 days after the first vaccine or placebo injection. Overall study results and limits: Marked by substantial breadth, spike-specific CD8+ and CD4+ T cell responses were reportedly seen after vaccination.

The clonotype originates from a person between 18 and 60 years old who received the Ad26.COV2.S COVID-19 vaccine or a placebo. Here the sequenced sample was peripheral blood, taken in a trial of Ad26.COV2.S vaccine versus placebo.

This CDR3 reads CSASPTDDISYEQYF. DNA for the CDR3: TGCAGTGCTAGTCCTACAGATGATATTTCCTACGAGCAGTACTTC. The V and J genes are TRBV20-1 and TRBJ2-7; D is uncertain. Germline loops: CDR1 DFQATT, CDR2 SNEGSKA (reference sequence). V was shortened by 3 bases and J by 1 base, with 16 bases between the two germline ends. This CDR3 region has 15 residues.